Sequencing of this T cell receptor beta chain was carried out in a study of blood T cell repertoires in COVID-19. Study at large: Collection of acute and convalescent COVID-19 samples took place in the United States, Italy and Spain. Sources were T cells, B-cell-depleted T cells, or PBMCs; the material itself was cDNA or gDNA.

Study processing details: By means of reference gene primer amplification, nucleated cell counts were estimated. TCRdb's table, derived via immunoSEQ multiplex PCR, lists solely in-frame clones and lacks some. Clonal size and the V and J genes are those of that table, whereas D and trimming came from the DNA. Found here are some 80,000 clones, 85% to 90% of them singletons; the top ten hold 15% to 20%. V was clipped by 4 bases and J by 2 bases; unmatched bases: 11. Germline V CDR1 and CDR2: SGHDN, FVKESK. The length of the CDR3 is 18 residues. The chain uses TRBV14 and TRBJ1-2, with 12 nucleotides matching TRBD1. This TCR derives from a human donor in a cohort sampled during active COVID-19. Sequencing was carried out using peripheral blood. The CDR3 sequence is CASSRQKGQGARNYGYTF. The CDR3 DNA sequence: TGTGCCAGCAGCCGCCAAAAGGGACAGGGGGCGCGGAACTATGGCTACACCTTC.